These 14 T cell receptor beta chains were all obtained from the same sample, sequenced in a study of cytomegalovirus exposure and HLA in healthy donors (dated by TCRdb to about 2017). Library preparation employed the immunoSEQ multiplex PCR assay. For the multiplex PCR, a mixture combining 60 forward primers for TCR Vbeta segments and 13 reverse primers for TCR Jbeta segments was used. TCRdb obtained this table from immuneACCESS and retained in-frame rearrangements with V and J assigned. These tables miss some clones; where compared with another copy, unresolved V genes account for less than half of the shortfall, and the remainder is unexplained. This sample lists about 220,000 clones; more than 75% were detected once. The leading ten clones occupy more than 5% of the sample. Sequenced input: PBMCs. All receptors come from a middle-aged woman in good health and CMV-seropositive.

The genes are TRBV7-2 and TRBJ2-1; possible D gene TRBD1, 6 bases. Germline V CDR1 and CDR2: SGHTA, FQGNSA. The CDR3 is made up of 14 amino acids. The V gene lost 5 bases and the J gene lost 7 bases, with 15 bases spanning the gap. The chain's CDR3 is CASSLPGHGNEQFF. The CDR3 DNA follows: TGTGCCAGCAGCCTACCGGGACATGGGAATGAGCAGTTCTTC.

J is TRBJ2-5 and V is TRBV2; D is unclear. The CDR3 sequence is 11 residues long. Deletions cut 5 bases from V and 1 base from J, with 2 bases between. CDR1 and CDR2 from the germline V gene are SNHLY and FYNNEI. CDR3 sequence reads: CASSLQETQYF. For the CDR3, the DNA is TGTGCCAGCAGTCTCCAAGAGACCCAGTACTTC.

The rearrangement joins TRBV21-1 to TRBJ2-1; the table's D call of TRBD1 was not tested on the DNA. TRBV21-1 is designated a pseudogene. The CDR3 is 14 residues long. The CDR3 loop is CASSSDRGCGEQFF. CDR3 DNA sequence: TGTGCCAGCAGCTCTGACAGGGGATGCGGGGAGCAGTTCTTC.

This clone was detected only a few times. This rearrangement joins TRBV7-2 to TRBJ1-1, with D perhaps TRBD1 (6 bases). V lost 5 bases to trimming and J lost 4 bases, with 14 bases between them. CDR3 length equals 14 residues. Per germline, CDR1 SGHTA and CDR2 FQGNSA. The CDR3 protein is CASSARQARTEAFF. The CDR3 nucleotides read TGTGCCAGCAGCGCCCGACAGGCACGCACTGAAGCTTTCTTT.

The V gene is TRBV30, the J gene TRBJ1-5; the D gene is possibly TRBD1 (5 bases). Germline CDR1 GTSNPN, CDR2 SVGIG (reference sequence). CDR3 length equals 15 residues. Trimming cost V 2 bases and J 3 bases, with 14 bases left between them. The CDR3 here is CAWSTKGISNQPQHF. DNA for the CDR3: TGTGCCTGGAGTACGAAGGGGATCTCCAATCAGCCCCAGCATTTT.

This rearrangement joins TRBV27 to TRBJ2-2, with 9 bases aligning to TRBD2. This CDR3 is built from 14 residues. Germline CDR1 is MNHEY and CDR2 is SMNVEV (reference sequence). The junction had 9 bases not matched to a gene; V was cut back by 10 bases and J by 6 bases. The CDR3 DNA reads as TGTGCCACCCGGGCTAGCGGGACCGCCGGGGAGCTGTTTTTT. Translating it yields CATRASGTAGELFF.

The rearrangement uses TRBV7-9 and TRBJ2-3, with 8 bases fitting TRBD2. The CDR3 covers 17 residues. CDR1 and CDR2 from the germline V gene are SEHNR and FQNEAQ (reference sequence). The V and J ends lost 5 bases and 2 bases, in that order; junction bases with no gene match: 12. DNA for the CDR3: TGTGCCAGCAGCCCTTTCAAAGCGGGGGTAACCACAGATACGCAGTATTTT. It yields the protein CASSPFKAGVTTDTQYF.

The CDR3 reads CASSPQTGGSGELFF. CDR3 in DNA: TGTGCCAGCTCACCACAGACAGGGGGCTCCGGGGAGCTGTTTTTT. V and J are TRBV18 and TRBJ2-2; 10 bases align to TRBD1. V lost 1 base to trimming and J lost 6 bases; unmatched junction nucleotides: 2. The CDR3 loop spans 15 amino acids. Germline lookup yields CDR1 KGHSH and CDR2 LQKENI.

CDR3 region: CASSVAGHSYEQYF. The CDR3 DNA reads as TGTGCCAGCAGCGTCGCTGGACACTCCTACGAGCAGTACTTC. The chain employs TRBV9 and TRBJ2-7, with D maybe TRBD1 (5 bases). Looked up from germline, CDR1 is SGDLS and CDR2 is YYNGEE. This CDR3 is 14 amino acids long. Trimming shortened V by 2 bases and J by 0 bases, and 9 bases separated the two germline ends.

The V call is TRBV4-1, the J call TRBJ1-5; no definite D call. The length of the CDR3 is 15 residues. The germline gives CDR1 MGHRA, CDR2 YSYEKL. V shed 0 bases and J shed 0 bases, with 6 bases lying between them. The CDR3 DNA is TGCGCCAGCAGCCAAGACGGGGTTAGCAATCAGCCCCAGCATTTT. Translation: CASSQDGVSNQPQHF.

The V call is TRBV29-1, the J call TRBJ1-2; D remains unclear. The CDR3 contains 12 residues. Germline V gene data show CDR1 as SQVTM and CDR2 as ANQGSEA. The V and J ends lost 7 bases and 7 bases respectively, with 16 bases between them. The DNA for the CDR3 is TGCAGCGCGTCAGAGGAGGGCAGTGGCTACACCTTC. It is translated as CSASEEGSGYTF.

The J gene is TRBJ1-2, the V gene TRBV30, with TRBD1 matching over 9 bases. The CDR3 is 15 amino acids. Looked up from germline, CDR1 is GTSNPN and CDR2 is SVGIG (reference sequence). J gave up 3 bases and V 3 bases, and 8 bases lay outside the gene matches. The CDR3 bases are TGTGCCTGGAGAGTTAATACAGGGGGCGACTATGGCTACACCTTC. Its protein is CAWRVNTGGDYGYTF.

This clone showed up just once. The junction departs from the called germline gene at one end, perhaps through a read error. The chain joins TRBV7-8 to TRBJ1-2; TRBD1 matches at 9 bases. The germline CDR1 and CDR2 sequences are SGHVS and FQNEAQ. This CDR3 contains 18 residues. CDR3 DNA: TGTGCCAGCAGTTTAGGGACAGGGAGTTTTTTTGAGTTTTATGGCTACACCTTC. It is translated as CASSLGTGSFFEFYGYTF.

This clone was detected once. The chain joins TRBV7-3 to TRBJ2-6; D not resolved. CDR1 and CDR2 (germline): SGHTA, FQGTGA. Trimming removed 0 bases at V and 1 base at J, with 7 bases between. The CDR3 sequence is 16 residues long. CDR3: CASSLTGASGANVLTF. CDR3 bases: TGTGCCAGCAGCTTAACAGGAGCGTCTGGGGCCAACGTCCTGACTTTC.